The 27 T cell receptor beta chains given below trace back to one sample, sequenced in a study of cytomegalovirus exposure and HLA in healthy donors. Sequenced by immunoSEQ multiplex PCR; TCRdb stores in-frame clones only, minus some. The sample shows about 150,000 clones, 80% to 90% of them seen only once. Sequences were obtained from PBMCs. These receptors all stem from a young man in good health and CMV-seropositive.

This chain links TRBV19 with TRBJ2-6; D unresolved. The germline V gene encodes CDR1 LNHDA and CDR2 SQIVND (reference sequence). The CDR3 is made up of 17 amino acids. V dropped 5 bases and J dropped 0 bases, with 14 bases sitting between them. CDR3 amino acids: CASSPYNVLSGANVLTF. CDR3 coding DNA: TGTGCCAGTAGTCCCTATAACGTCCTCTCTGGGGCCAACGTCCTGACTTTC.

The CDR3 nucleotides are TGTGCCAGCAGCCTGGACGGACTAACGCAGTATTTT. Translating gives CASSLDGLTQYF. V is TRBV11-2 and J is TRBJ2-3; TRBD2 is a possible D gene (6 bases). Between the trimmed V and J ends, which lost 5 bases and 9 bases, there was a span of 12 bases. CDR1 SGHAT and CDR2 FQNNGV come from the germline V gene. The CDR3 has 12 amino acids.

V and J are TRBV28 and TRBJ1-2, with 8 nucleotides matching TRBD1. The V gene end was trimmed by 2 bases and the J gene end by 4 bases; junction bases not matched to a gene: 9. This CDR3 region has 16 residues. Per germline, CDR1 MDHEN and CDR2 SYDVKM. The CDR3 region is CASSLTLGQGVYGYTF. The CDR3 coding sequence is TGTGCCAGCAGTTTAACCCTTGGACAGGGAGTCTATGGCTACACCTTC.

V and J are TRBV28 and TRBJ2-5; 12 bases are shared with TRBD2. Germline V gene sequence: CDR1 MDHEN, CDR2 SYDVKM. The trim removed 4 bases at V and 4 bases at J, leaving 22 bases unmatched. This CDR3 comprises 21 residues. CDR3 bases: TGTGCCAGCAGTTCCCGAGATATCGCGACTAGCGGGAGAGGTAAAAGAGAGACCCAGTACTTC. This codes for CASSSRDIATSGRGKRETQYF.

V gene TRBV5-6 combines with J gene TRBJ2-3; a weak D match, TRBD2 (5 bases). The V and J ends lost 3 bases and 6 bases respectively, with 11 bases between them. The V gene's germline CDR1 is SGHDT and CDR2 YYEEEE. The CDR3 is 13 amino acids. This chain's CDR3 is CASSSGVADTQYF. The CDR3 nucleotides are TGTGCCAGCAGCTCCGGGGTAGCGGATACGCAGTATTTT.

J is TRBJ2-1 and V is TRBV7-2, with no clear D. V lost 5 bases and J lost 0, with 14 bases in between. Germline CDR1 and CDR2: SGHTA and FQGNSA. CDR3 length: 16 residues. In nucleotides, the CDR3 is TGTGCCAGCAGCCTGATTGGGCCCTTCTCCTACAATGAGCAGTTCTTC. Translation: CASSLIGPFSYNEQFF.

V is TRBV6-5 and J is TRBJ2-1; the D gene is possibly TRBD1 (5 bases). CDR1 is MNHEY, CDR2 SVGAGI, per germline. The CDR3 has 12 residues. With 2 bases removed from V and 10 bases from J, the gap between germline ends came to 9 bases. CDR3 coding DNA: TGTGCCAGCAGTTACGTAAGGGGCGAGCAGTTCTTC. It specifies CASSYVRGEQFF.

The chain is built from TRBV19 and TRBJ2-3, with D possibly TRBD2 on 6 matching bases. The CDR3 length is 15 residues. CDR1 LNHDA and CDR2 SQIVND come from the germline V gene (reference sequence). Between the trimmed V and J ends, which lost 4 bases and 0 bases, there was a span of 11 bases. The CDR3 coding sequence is TGTGCCAGTAGTAGGGCTAGCGCTAGCACAGATACGCAGTATTTT. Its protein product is CASSRASASTDTQYF.

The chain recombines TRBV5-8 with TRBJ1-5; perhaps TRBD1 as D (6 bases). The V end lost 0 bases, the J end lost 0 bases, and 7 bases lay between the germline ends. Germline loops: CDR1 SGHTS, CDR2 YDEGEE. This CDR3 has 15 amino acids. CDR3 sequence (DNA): TGTGCCAGCAGCTTGGCAGGGGATAGCAATCAGCCCCAGCATTTT. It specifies CASSLAGDSNQPQHF.

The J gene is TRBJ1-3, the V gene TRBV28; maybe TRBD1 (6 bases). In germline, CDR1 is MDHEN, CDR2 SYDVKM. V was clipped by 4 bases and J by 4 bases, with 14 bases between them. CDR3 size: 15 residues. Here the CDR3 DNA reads TGTGCCAGCAGTTGGCAGGGGTTACTCGGAAACACCATATATTTT. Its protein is CASSWQGLLGNTIYF.

The CDR3 DNA reads as TGTGCCATCAGTGAGAGGGACAGAAACAATGAGCAGTTCTTC. Protein sequence: CAISERDRNNEQFF. V usage is TRBV10-3 and J usage is TRBJ2-1; 7 nucleotides match TRBD1. The CDR3 loop spans 14 amino acids. V gave up 2 bases and J gave up 5 bases; unmatched junction bases: 3. From germline, CDR1 is ENHRY and CDR2 SYGVKD.

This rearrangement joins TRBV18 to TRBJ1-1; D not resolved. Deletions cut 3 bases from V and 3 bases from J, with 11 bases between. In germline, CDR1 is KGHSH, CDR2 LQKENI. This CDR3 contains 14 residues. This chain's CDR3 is CASSPALRDTEAFF. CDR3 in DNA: TGTGCCAGCTCACCGGCCCTGAGGGACACTGAAGCTTTCTTT.

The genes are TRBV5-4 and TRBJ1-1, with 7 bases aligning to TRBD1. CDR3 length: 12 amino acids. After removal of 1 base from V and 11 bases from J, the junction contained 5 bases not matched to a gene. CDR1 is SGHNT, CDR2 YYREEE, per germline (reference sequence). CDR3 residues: CASSLNRGQAFF. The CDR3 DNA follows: TGTGCCAGCAGCTTGAATAGGGGGCAGGCTTTCTTT.

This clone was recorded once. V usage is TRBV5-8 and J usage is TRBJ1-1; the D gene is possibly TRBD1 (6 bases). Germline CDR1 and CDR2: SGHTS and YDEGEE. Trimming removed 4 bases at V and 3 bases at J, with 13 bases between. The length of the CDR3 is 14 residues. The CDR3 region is CASSPGQSHTEAFF. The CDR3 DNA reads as TGTGCCAGCAGCCCAGGACAGTCTCACACTGAAGCTTTCTTT.

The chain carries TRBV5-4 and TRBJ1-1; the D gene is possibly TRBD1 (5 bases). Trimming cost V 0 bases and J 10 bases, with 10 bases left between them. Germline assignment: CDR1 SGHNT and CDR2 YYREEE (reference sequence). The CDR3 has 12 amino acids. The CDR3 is CASSLAGNGAFF. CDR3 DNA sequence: TGTGCCAGCAGCTTGGCAGGGAATGGAGCTTTCTTT.

The CDR3 DNA is TGCGCCAGCAGCTTGGGGGGGACAGACCTCAATGAAAAACTGTTTTTT. This codes for CASSLGGTDLNEKLFF. This rearrangement joins TRBV5-1 to TRBJ1-4, with 7 bases matching TRBD1. V was pared by 0 bases and J by 5 bases, with 7 bases of the junction left unmatched. There are 16 residues in the CDR3. Looked up from germline, CDR1 is SGHRS and CDR2 is YFSETQ.

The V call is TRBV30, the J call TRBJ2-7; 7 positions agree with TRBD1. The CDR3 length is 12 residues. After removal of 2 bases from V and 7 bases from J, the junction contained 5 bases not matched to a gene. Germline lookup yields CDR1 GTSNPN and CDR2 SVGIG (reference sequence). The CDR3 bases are TGTGCCTGGAGTCCGGGACAGCAAGAGCAGTACTTC. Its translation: CAWSPGQQEQYF.

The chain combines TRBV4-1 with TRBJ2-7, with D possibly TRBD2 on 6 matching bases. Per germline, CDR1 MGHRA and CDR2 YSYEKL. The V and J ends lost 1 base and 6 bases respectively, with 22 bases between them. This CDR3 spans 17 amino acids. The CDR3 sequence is CASSQGGDRVPPREQYF. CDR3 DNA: TGCGCCAGCAGCCAAGGGGGGGACCGGGTACCCCCTCGCGAGCAGTACTTC.

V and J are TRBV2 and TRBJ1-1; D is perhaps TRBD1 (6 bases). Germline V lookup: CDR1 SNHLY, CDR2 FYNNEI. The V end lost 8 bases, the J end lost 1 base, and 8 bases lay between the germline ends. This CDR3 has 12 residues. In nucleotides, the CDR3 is TGTGCCAGCGCAGGGGCGAACACTGAAGCTTTCTTT. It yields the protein CASAGANTEAFF.

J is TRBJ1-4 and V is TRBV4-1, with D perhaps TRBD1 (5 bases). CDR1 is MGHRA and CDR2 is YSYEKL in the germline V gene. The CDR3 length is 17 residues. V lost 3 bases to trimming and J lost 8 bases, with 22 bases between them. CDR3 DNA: TGCGCCAGCAGCCAGACCCCCCTGGACACCTTAGGGGAAAAACTGTTTTTT. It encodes CASSQTPLDTLGEKLFF.

In DNA form, the CDR3 reads TGTGCCAGCAGTGGACTTGCCACCGGGGAGCTGTTTTTT. Residues: CASSGLATGELFF. The chain joins TRBV2 to TRBJ2-2; D is unresolved. Trimming removed 4 bases from V and 4 bases from J, with 7 bases in between. The CDR3 is made up of 13 amino acids. The V gene's germline CDR1 is SNHLY and CDR2 FYNNEI.

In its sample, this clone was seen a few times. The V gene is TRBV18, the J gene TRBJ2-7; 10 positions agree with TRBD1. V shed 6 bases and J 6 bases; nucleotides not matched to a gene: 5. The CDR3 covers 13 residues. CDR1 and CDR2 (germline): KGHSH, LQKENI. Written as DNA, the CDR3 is TGTGCCAGCTCTTCGACAGGGGGCGCCGAGCAGTACTTC. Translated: CASSSTGGAEQYF.

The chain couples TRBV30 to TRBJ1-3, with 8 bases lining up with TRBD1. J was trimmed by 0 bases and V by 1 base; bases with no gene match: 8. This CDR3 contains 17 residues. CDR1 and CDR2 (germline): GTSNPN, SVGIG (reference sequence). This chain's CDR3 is CAWSGQGRPISGNTIYF. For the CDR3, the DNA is TGTGCCTGGAGTGGACAGGGGAGACCTATCTCTGGAAACACCATATATTTT.

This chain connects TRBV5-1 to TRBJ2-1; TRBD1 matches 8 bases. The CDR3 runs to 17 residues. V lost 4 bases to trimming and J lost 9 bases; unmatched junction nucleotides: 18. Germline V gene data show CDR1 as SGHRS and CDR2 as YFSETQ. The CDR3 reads CASSPRQGQLGDGEQFF. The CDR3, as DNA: TGCGCCAGCAGCCCCCGACAGGGGCAACTCGGGGACGGTGAGCAGTTCTTC.

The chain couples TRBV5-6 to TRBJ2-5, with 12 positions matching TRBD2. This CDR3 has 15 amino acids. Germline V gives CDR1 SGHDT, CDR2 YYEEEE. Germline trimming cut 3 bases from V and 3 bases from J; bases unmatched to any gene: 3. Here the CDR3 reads CASSSLAGGKETQYF. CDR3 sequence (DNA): TGTGCCAGCAGCTCCCTAGCGGGGGGGAAAGAGACCCAGTACTTC.

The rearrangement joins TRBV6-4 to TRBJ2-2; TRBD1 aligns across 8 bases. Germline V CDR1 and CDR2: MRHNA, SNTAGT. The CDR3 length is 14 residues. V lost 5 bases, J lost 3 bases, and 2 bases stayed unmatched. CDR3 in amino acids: CASSQQGDTGELFF. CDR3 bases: TGTGCCAGCAGTCAACAGGGGGACACCGGGGAGCTGTTTTTT.

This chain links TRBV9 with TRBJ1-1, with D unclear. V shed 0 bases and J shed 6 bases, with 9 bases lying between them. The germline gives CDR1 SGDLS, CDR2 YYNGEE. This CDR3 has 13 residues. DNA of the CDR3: TGTGCCAGCAGCGTAGAAAACGGGGCTGAAGCTTTCTTT. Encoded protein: CASSVENGAEAFF.